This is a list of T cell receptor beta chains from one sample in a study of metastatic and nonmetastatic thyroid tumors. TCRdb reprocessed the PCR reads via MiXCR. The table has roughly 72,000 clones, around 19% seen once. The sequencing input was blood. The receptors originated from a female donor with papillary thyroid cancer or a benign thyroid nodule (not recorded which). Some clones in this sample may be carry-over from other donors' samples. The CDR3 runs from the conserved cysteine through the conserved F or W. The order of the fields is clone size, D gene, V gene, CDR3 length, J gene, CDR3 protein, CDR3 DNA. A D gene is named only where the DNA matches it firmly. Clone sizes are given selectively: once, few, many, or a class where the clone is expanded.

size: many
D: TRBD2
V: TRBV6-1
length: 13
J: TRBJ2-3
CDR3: CASSRGGEDTQYF
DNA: TGTGCCAGCAGTCGGGGGGGAGAGGATACGCAGTATTTT

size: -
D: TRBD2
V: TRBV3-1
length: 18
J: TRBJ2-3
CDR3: CASSHTSGGVHSLDTQYF
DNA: TGTGCCAGCAGCCATACTAGCGGGGGAGTTCACAGTTTAGATACGCAGTATTTT

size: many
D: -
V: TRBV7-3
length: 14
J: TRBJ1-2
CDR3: CASSTRGVFYGYTF
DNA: TGTGCCAGCAGCACGAGGGGGGTTTTCTATGGCTACACCTTC

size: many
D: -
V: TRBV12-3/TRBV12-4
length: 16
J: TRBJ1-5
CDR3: CASSLGYGQSNQPQHF
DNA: TGTGCCAGCAGTTTGGGTTACGGACAGAGCAATCAGCCCCAGCATTTT

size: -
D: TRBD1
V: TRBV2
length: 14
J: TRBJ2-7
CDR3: CASRSGQGPREQYF
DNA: TGTGCCAGCAGGTCCGGACAGGGACCTCGCGAGCAGTACTTC

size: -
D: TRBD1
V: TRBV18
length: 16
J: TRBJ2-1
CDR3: CASSPRYGQGVNEQFF
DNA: TGTGCCAGCTCACCACGTTACGGACAGGGGGTAAATGAGCAGTTCTTC

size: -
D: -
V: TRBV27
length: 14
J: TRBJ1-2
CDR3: CASSLSPGAVGYTF
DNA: TGTGCCAGCAGTTTATCGCCAGGGGCGGTTGGCTACACCTTC

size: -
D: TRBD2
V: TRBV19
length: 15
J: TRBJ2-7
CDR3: CASSPGTSATYEQYF
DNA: TGTGCCAGTAGTCCGGGGACTAGCGCCACCTACGAGCAGTACTTC

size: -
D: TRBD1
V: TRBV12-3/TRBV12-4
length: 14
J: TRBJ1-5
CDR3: CASSWDRGDQPQHF
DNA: TGTGCCAGCAGTTGGGACAGGGGAGACCAGCCCCAGCATTTT

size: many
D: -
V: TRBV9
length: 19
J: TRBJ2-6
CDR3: CASSERPRGRVSGANVLTF
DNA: TGTGCCAGCAGCGAGAGGCCAAGGGGAAGGGTCTCTGGGGCCAACGTCCTGACTTTC